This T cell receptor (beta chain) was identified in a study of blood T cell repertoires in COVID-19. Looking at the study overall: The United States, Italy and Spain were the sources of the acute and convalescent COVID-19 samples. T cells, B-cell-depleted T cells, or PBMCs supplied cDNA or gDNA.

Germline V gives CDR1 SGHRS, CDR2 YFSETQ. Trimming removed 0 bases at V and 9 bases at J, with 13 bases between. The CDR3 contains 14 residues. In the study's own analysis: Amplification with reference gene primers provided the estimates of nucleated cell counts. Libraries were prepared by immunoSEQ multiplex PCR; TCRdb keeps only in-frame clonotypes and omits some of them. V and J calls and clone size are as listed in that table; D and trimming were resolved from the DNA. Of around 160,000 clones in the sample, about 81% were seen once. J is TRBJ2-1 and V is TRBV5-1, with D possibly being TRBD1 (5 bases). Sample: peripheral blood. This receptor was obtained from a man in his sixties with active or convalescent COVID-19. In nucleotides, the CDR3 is TGCGCCAGCAGCTTGGTCGGCAGGGTTGTTGAGCAGTTCTTC. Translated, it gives CASSLVGRVVEQFF.